Shown below are 15 T cell receptor beta chains from a single sample sequenced in a study of T-cell memory formation after mild COVID-19. MiXCR was run by TCRdb on the 5' RACE reads, yielding one entry per CDR3 protein. The data show around 150,000 distinct CDR3 sequences, with roughly 28% seen just once and 9.5% to 15% held by the top ten. Input material: PBMCs or a T cell subset sorted from them (not recorded which). These TCRs come from an adult woman who had mild COVID-19 (a few samples of this study predate the infection). Cell type and time point are not known.

This clonotype was detected a few times. The J gene is TRBJ1-1, the V gene TRBV27; 7 nucleotides align to TRBD1. This CDR3 comprises 14 residues. The trim removed 6 bases at V and 4 bases at J, leaving 8 bases unmatched. Germline values: CDR1 MNHEY, CDR2 SMNVEV (reference sequence). CDR3 residues: CASSKQGLGTEAFF. The CDR3 bases are TGTGCCAGCAGCAAACAGGGGTTGGGCACTGAAGCTTTCTTT.

This clonotype was seen a few times. The CDR3 here is CASSFLAPGQATDTQYF. CDR3 nucleotide sequence: TGTGCCAGCAGTTTTCTAGCCCCGGGACAGGCCACAGATACGCAGTATTTT. The chain is built from TRBV27 and TRBJ2-3, with 8 bases identical to TRBD1. The CDR3 is 17 amino acids. V gave up 3 bases and J gave up 2 bases; unmatched junction bases: 10. Germline assignment: CDR1 MNHEY and CDR2 SMNVEV (reference sequence).

V gene TRBV15 combines with J gene TRBJ1-1; D remains unclear. Trimming pared 5 bases from V and 1 base from J, leaving 8 bases between. This CDR3 spans 13 amino acids. In germline, CDR1 is LNHNV, CDR2 YYDKDF (reference sequence). In DNA, the CDR3 is TGTGCCACCAGCCTGACGACGAACACTGAAGCTTTCTTT. This codes for CATSLTTNTEAFF. The full variable domain, its missing parts supplied by reference TRBV15 and TRBJ1-1, is DAMVIQNPRYQVTQFGKPVTLSCSQTLNHNVMYWYQQKSSQAPKLLFHYYDKDFNNEADTPDNFQSRRPNTSFCFLDIRSPGLGDTAMYLCATSLTTNTEAFFGQGTRLTVV.

This chain connects TRBV3-1 to TRBJ2-5, with D possibly TRBD2 on 6 matching bases. Germline CDR1 and CDR2: LGHDT and YNNKEL (reference sequence). V lost 1 base to trimming and J lost 1 base, with 10 bases between them. This CDR3 contains 15 residues. The CDR3 here is CASSQVSSAQETQYF. The DNA of the CDR3 is TGTGCCAGCAGCCAAGTTTCTAGCGCCCAAGAGACCCAGTACTTC.

V gene TRBV6-6 combines with J gene TRBJ1-6; D gene unclear. V gave up 7 bases and J gave up 4 bases, with 11 bases separating them. Germline CDR1 reads MNHNY; CDR2 reads SVGAGI (reference sequence). CDR3 length: 14 residues. This CDR3 is CASTPTAYNSPLHF. CDR3 sequence (DNA): TGTGCCAGCACCCCGACGGCATATAATTCACCCCTCCACTTT.

The J gene is TRBJ2-1, the V gene TRBV30; 7 nucleotides match TRBD1. Germline trimming cut 1 base from V and 7 bases from J; bases unmatched to any gene: 4. The germline CDR1 and CDR2 sequences are GTSNPN and SVGIG (reference sequence). The CDR3 runs 13 residues. The CDR3 region has the DNA TGTGCCTGGAGTGCACTGACAGGGAATGAGCAGTTCTTC. Residues: CAWSALTGNEQFF.

This clonotype has a handful of counts. This rearrangement joins TRBV14 to TRBJ2-3; 8 bases map to TRBD1. J gave up 5 bases and V 4 bases, and 5 bases lay outside the gene matches. The CDR3 length is 14 residues. CDR1 is SGHDN, CDR2 FVKESK, per germline. CDR3 nucleotides: TGTGCCAGCAGCCTCCGGGACAGGAGAGATACGCAGTATTTT. Its protein product is CASSLRDRRDTQYF.

The chain recombines TRBV19 with TRBJ1-4; D unclear. The CDR3 length is 13 residues. Germline CDR1 LNHDA, CDR2 SQIVND (reference sequence). Trimming removed 6 bases at V and 4 bases at J, with 9 bases between. CDR3 bases: TGTGCCAGTAGGTTGAGAGGTAATGAAAAACTGTTTTTT. Translating it yields CASRLRGNEKLFF. Based on the CDR3 plus reference TRBV19 and TRBJ1-4, the full variable domain is DGGITQSPKYLFRKEGQNVTLSCEQNLNHDAMYWYRQDPGQGLRLIYYSQIVNDFQKGDIAEGYSVSREKKESFPLTVTSAQKNPTAFYLCASRLRGNEKLFFGSGTQLSVL.

The chain uses TRBV20-1 and TRBJ2-7, with TRBD2 matching over 11 bases. The V gene end was trimmed by 5 bases and the J gene end by 2 bases; junction bases not matched to a gene: 14. Per the germline V gene, CDR1 is DFQATT and CDR2 is SNEGSKA (reference sequence). CDR3 length: 17 residues. CDR3 protein: CSAAPLTSGDGTYEQYF. As DNA, the CDR3 is TGCAGTGCTGCGCCCCTGACTAGCGGGGATGGAACCTACGAGCAGTACTTC.

This clonotype has just a few counts. The chain combines TRBV12-3 or TRBV12-4 with TRBJ2-1; 7 nucleotides line up with TRBD1. The junction had 7 bases not matched to a gene; V was cut back by 5 bases and J by 6 bases. CDR3 length: 14 amino acids. CDR3 in amino acids: CASSIIGTANEQFF. The CDR3 DNA follows: TGTGCCAGCAGTATAATCGGGACAGCCAATGAGCAGTTCTTC.

This clonotype occurred many times. The V and J genes are TRBV5-1 and TRBJ2-2; TRBD2 is a possible D gene (6 bases). Germline V gene sequence: CDR1 SGHRS, CDR2 YFSETQ. The CDR3 totals 17 residues. Trimming took 0 bases from V and 2 from J, leaving 14 bases between them. For the CDR3, the DNA is TGCGCCAGCAGCTTGGTTCCCAGCGGGCACAACACCGGGGAGCTGTTTTTT. Translating gives CASSLVPSGHNTGELFF.

In its sample, this clonotype was seen a few times. V and J are TRBV20-1 and TRBJ1-3, with D possibly TRBD1 on 6 matching bases. Germline CDR1 is DFQATT and CDR2 is SNEGSKA (reference sequence). V was shortened by 6 bases and J by 0 bases, with 15 bases between the two germline ends. The CDR3 runs to 15 residues. The DNA for the CDR3 is TGCAGTGCCACAGGGAACTGGCTCTCTGGAAACACCATATATTTT. Translating gives CSATGNWLSGNTIYF.

This clonotype was detected only a few times. V and J are TRBV20-1 and TRBJ2-3; 9 positions match TRBD2. In germline, CDR1 is DFQATT, CDR2 SNEGSKA (reference sequence). V lost 3 bases, J lost 0 bases, and 4 bases stayed unmatched. The CDR3 loop spans 15 amino acids. This CDR3 is CSASKAGGSTDTQYF. DNA for the CDR3: TGCAGTGCTAGTAAAGCGGGAGGAAGCACAGATACGCAGTATTTT.

The genes are TRBV7-2 and TRBJ2-7, with D possibly being TRBD1 or TRBD2 (5 bases each). Trimming removed 7 bases from V and 3 bases from J, with 19 bases in between. Germline V gives CDR1 SGHTA, CDR2 FQGNSA. The CDR3 is made up of 15 amino acids. The CDR3 coding sequence is TGTGCCAGCACCTTCGGAACTGGGGGTTACTACGAGCAGTACTTC. Its translation is CASTFGTGGYYEQYF.

The chain combines TRBV10-3 with TRBJ2-7; 10 positions match TRBD1. The CDR3 is 15 residues long. CDR1 and CDR2 (germline): ENHRY, SYGVKD. J was trimmed by 1 base and V by 6 bases; bases with no gene match: 6. CDR3 nucleotide sequence: TGTGCCATCAGGATAGGACAGGGGGGATCCTACGAGCAGTACTTC. Its protein is CAIRIGQGGSYEQYF.